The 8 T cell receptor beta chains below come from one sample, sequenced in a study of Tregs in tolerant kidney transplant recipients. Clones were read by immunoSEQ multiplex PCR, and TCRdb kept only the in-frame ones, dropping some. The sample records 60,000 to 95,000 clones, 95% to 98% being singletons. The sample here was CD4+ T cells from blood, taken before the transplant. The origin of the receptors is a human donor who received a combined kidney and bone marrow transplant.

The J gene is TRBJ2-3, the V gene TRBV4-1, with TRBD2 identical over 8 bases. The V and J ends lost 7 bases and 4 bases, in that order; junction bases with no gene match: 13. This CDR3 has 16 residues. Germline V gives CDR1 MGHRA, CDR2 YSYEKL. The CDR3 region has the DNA TGCGCCAGCACCCGACCGGGGGGGGTAGAAGCAGATACGCAGTATTTT. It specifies CASTRPGGVEADTQYF.

CDR3 amino acids: CASSFDSSGNTIYF. The CDR3 coding sequence is TGTGCCAGCAGTTTCGACAGTTCTGGAAACACCATATATTTT. This chain joins TRBV6-5 and TRBJ1-3; a possible D gene is TRBD1 (5 bases). The ends were cut back, 4 bases at V and 1 base at J, with 8 bases in the middle. Germline CDR1 is MNHEY and CDR2 is SVGAGI. There are 14 residues in the CDR3.

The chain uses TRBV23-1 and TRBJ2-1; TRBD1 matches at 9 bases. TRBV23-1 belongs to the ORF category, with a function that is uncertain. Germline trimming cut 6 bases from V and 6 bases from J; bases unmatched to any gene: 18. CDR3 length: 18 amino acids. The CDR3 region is CASRLNKPRDRESNEQFF. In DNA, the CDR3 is TGCGCCAGCAGACTCAACAAACCACGGGACAGGGAGTCCAATGAGCAGTTCTTC.

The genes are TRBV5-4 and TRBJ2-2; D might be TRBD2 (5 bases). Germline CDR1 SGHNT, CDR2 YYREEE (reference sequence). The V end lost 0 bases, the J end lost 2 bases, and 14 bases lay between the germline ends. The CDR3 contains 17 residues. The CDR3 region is CASSLAGKDFNTGELFF. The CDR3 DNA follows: TGTGCCAGCAGCTTGGCGGGGAAAGATTTTAACACCGGGGAGCTGTTTTTT.

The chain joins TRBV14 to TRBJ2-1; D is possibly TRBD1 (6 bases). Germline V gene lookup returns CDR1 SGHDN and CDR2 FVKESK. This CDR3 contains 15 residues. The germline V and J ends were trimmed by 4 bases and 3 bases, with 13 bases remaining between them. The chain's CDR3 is CASSRTPRGYNEQFF. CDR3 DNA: TGTGCCAGCAGCCGGACTCCCAGGGGCTACAATGAGCAGTTCTTC.

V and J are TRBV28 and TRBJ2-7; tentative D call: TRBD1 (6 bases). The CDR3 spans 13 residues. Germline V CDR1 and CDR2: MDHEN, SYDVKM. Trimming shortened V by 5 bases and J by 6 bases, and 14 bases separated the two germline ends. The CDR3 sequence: CASSVGHVAEQYF. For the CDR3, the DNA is TGTGCCAGCAGTGTGGGACATGTGGCCGAGCAGTACTTC.

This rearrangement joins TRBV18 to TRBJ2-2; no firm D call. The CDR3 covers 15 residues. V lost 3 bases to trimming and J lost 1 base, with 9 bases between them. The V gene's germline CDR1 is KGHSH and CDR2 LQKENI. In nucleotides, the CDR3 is TGTGCCAGCTCACCTTCGTACGGGAACACCGGGGAGCTGTTTTTT. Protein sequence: CASSPSYGNTGELFF.

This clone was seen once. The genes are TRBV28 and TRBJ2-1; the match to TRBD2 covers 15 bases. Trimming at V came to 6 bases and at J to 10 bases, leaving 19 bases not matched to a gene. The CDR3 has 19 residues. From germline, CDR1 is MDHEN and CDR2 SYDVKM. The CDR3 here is CASSFYPRTSGRAGKEQFF. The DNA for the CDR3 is TGTGCCAGCAGCTTTTACCCACGGACTAGCGGGAGGGCCGGAAAAGAGCAGTTCTTC.